This T cell receptor (beta chain) is drawn from a study of vaccination effects on CD4 cells after COVID-19. The data were produced by immunoSEQ multiplex PCR, yet TCRdb's version contains in-frame clones alone and is incomplete. The sample yields around 69,000 clones, 74% seen once. The V segment lost 7 bases and the J segment 1 base; nucleotides outside the gene matches: 14. Germline CDR1 SGHTS, CDR2 YDEGEE. The CDR3 totals 18 residues. This clone was found a few times. What it recognizes is unknown. ViraFEST used viral peptide pools to expand antigen-specific CD4+ T cells before sequencing. Culture lasted under 13 days before CD4+ T cell isolation. It was two doses of either the BNT162b2 or mRNA-1273 vaccine that participants received.

The V and J genes are TRBV5-8 and TRBJ2-4, with TRBD2 matching over 10 bases. Specimen: CD4+ T cells from PBMCs cultured with HCoV-229E spike peptides, collected after COVID-19 vaccination. The sequence was collected from a human donor who received a COVID-19 vaccine. The CDR3 region is CASPVGLAVFVAKNIQYF. The CDR3 coding sequence is TGTGCCAGCCCGGTTGGACTAGCGGTCTTTGTGGCCAAAAACATTCAGTACTTC.